This TCR beta chain was recovered during a study of cytomegalovirus exposure and HLA in healthy donors. PCR employed 60 Vbeta and 13 Jbeta primers. Generated by immunoSEQ multiplex PCR, the TCRdb table keeps only in-frame clones and is missing some. In the table there are 65,000 or so clones, about 78% of which are singletons. Study results and caveats: High sensitivity and specificity were reportedly achieved when the classifier diagnosed cytomegalovirus status. The only immune exposure information that was available was CMV serostatus.

The V gene's germline CDR1 is SGHDT and CDR2 YYEEEE. The V end lost 3 bases, the J end lost 1 base, and 13 bases lay between the germline ends. The CDR3 loop spans 15 amino acids. As to this clone: Its target is unknown.

The V gene is TRBV5-6, the J gene TRBJ1-1, with D maybe TRBD1 (6 bases). Sequencing was performed on PBMCs. This TCR was sampled from a girl between 5 and 17 years old in good health and CMV-seropositive. This CDR3 is CASSYTSQGNTEAFF. As DNA, the CDR3 is TGTGCCAGCAGCTACACCTCACAGGGGAACACTGAAGCTTTCTTT.